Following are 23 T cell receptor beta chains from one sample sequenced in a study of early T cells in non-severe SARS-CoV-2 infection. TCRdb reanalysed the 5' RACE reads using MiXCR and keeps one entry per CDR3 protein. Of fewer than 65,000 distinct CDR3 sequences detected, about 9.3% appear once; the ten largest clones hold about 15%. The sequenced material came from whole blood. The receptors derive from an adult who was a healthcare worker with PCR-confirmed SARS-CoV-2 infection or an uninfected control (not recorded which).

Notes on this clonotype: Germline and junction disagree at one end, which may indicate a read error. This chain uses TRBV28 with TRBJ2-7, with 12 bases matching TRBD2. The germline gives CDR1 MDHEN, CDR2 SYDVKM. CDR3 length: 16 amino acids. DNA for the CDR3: TGTGCCAGCAGTTTTCGCCCCGGGACTAGCGGGTACGGGCAGTACTTC. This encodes CASSFRPGTSGYGQYF.

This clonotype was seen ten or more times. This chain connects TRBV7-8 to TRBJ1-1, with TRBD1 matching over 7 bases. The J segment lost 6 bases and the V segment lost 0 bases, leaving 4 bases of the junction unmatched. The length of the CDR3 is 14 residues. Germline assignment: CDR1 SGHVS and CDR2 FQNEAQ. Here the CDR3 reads CASSLARQGAEAFF. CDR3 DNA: TGTGCCAGCAGCTTAGCGAGGCAGGGGGCTGAAGCTTTCTTT.

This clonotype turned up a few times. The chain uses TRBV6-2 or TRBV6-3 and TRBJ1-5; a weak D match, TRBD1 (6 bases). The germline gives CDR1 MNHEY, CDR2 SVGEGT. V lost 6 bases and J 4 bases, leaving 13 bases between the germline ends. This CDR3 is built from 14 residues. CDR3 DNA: TGTGCCAGCAGCACCGACAGGTTGAATCAGCCCCAGCATTTT. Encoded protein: CASSTDRLNQPQHF.

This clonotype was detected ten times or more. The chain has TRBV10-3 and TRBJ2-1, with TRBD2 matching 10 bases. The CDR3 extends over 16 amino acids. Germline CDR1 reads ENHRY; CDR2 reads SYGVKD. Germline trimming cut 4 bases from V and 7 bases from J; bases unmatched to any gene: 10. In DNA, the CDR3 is TGTGCCATCAGTGGGCCACTAGCGGGAAAGAGTAATGAGCAGTTCTTC. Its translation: CAISGPLAGKSNEQFF.

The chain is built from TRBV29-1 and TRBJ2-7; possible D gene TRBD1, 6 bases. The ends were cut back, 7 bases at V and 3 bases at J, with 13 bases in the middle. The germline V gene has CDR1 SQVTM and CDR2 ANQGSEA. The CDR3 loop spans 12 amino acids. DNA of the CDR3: TGCAGCGCCGGCGGACAGAACTACGAGCAGTACTTC. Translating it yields CSAGGQNYEQYF.

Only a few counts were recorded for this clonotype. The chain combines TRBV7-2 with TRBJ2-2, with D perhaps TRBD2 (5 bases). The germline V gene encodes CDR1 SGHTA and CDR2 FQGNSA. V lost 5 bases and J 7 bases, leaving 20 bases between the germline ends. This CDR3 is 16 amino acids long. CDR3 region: CASSPPGGRLVGELFF. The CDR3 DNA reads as TGTGCCAGCAGCCCCCCCGGAGGTAGATTGGTCGGGGAGCTGTTTTTT.

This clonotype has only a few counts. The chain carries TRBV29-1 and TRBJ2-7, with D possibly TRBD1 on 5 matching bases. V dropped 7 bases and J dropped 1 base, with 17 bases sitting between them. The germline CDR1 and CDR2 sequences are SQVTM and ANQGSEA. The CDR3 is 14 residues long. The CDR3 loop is CSGDDQKGSYEQYF. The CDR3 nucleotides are TGCAGCGGCGACGACCAGAAGGGGTCCTACGAGCAGTACTTC.

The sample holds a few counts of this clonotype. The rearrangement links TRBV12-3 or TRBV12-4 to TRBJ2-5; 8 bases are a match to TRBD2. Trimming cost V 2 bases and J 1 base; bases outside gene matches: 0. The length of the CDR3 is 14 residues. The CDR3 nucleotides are TGTGCCAGCAGTTTAAGCGGGGGCCAAGAGACCCAGTACTTC. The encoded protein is CASSLSGGQETQYF.

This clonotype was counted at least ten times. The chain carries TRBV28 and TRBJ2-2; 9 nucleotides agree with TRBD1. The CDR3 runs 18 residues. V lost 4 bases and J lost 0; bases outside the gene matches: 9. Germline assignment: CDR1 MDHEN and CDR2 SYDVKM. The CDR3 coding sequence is TGTGCCAGCAGTTCATATCCGGGACAGGGAACGAACACCGGGGAGCTGTTTTTT. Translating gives CASSSYPGQGTNTGELFF.

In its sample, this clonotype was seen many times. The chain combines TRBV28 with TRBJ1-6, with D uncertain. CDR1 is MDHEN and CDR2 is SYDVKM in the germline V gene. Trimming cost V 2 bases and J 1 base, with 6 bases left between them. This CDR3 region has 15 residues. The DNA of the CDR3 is TGTGCCAGCAGTTTAGGGATGTCCTATAATTCACCCCTCCACTTT. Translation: CASSLGMSYNSPLHF.

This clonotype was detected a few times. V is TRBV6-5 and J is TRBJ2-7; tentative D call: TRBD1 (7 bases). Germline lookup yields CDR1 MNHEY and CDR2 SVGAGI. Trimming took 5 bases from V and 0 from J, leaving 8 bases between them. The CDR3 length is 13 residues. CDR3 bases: TGTGCCAGCAGTCAGGGGGGCTCCTACGAGCAGTACTTC. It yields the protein CASSQGGSYEQYF.

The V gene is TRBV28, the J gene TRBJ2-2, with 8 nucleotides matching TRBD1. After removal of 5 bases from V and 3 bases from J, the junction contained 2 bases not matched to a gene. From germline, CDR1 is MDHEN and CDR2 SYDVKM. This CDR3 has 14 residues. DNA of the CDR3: TGTGCCAGCAGTCCAGGGGGCTACACCGGGGAGCTGTTTTTT. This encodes CASSPGGYTGELFF.

Written as DNA, the CDR3 is TGCAGTGCGGTGCCGTGGGACAGCTCCTACGAGCAGTACTTC. Its protein product is CSAVPWDSSYEQYF. V gene TRBV20-1 combines with J gene TRBJ2-7, with TRBD1 matching over 7 bases. The ends lost 6 bases at V and 0 bases at J; junction bases unmatched: 8. There are 14 residues in the CDR3. Per the germline V gene, CDR1 is DFQATT and CDR2 is SNEGSKA (reference sequence).

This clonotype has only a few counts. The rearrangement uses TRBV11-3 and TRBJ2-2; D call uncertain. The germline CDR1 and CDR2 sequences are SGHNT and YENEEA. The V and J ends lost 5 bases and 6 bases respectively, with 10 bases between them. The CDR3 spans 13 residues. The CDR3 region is CASSPHRAGELFF. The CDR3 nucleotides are TGTGCCAGCAGCCCTCACCGAGCCGGGGAGCTGTTTTTT.

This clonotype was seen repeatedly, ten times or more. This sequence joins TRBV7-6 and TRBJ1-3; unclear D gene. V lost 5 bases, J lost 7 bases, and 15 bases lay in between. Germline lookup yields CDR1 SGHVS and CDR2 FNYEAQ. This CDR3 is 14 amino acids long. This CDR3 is CASSRDPNPNTIYF. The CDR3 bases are TGTGCCAGCAGCCGAGACCCAAACCCCAACACCATATATTTT.

The CDR3 region has the DNA TGCAGCGCAGAGCAAGAGACCCAGTACTTC. Protein sequence: CSAEQETQYF. The J gene is TRBJ2-5, the V gene TRBV29-1; no firm D call. Trimming left V 7 bases short and J 2 bases short, with 5 bases between. The CDR3 is made up of 10 amino acids. Germline assignment: CDR1 SQVTM and CDR2 ANQGSEA.

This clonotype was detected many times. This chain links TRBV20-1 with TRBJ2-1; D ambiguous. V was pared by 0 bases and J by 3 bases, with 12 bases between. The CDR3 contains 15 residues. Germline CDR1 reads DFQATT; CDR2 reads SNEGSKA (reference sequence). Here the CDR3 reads CSARDPPGIYNEQFF. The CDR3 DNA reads TGCAGTGCTAGAGATCCCCCAGGAATCTACAATGAGCAGTTCTTC.

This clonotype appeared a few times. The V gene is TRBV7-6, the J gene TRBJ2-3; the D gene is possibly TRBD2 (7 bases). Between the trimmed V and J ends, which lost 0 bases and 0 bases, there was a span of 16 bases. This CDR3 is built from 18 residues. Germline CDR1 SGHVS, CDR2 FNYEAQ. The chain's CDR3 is CASSLARGRATSTDTQYF. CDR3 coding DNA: TGTGCCAGCAGCTTAGCGAGGGGGAGGGCTACTAGCACAGATACGCAGTATTTT. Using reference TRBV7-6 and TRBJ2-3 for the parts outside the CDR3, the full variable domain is GAGVSQSPRYKVTKRGQDVALRCDPISGHVSLYWYRQALGQGPEFLTYFNYEAQQDKSGLPNDRFSAERPEGSISTLTIQRTEQRDSAMYRCASSLARGRATSTDTQYFGPGTRLTVL.

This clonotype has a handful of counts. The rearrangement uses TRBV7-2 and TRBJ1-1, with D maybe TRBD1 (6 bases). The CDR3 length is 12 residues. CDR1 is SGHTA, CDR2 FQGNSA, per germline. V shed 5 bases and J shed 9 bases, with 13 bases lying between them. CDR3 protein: CASSPDGGQAFF. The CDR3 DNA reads TGTGCCAGCAGCCCCGACGGGGGGCAAGCTTTCTTT.

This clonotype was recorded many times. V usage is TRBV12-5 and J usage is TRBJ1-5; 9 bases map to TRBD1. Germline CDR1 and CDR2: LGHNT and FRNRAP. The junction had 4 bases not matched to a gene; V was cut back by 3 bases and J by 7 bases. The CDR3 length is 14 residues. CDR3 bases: TGTGCTAGTGGTTTAGTAGGACAGGGGCAGCCCCAGCATTTT. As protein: CASGLVGQGQPQHF. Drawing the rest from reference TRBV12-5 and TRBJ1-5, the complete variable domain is DARVTQTPRHKVTEMGQEVTMRCQPILGHNTVFWYRQTMMQGLELLAYFRNRAPLDDSGMPKDRFSAEMPDATLATLKIQPSEPRDSAVYFCASGLVGQGQPQHFGDGTRLSIL.

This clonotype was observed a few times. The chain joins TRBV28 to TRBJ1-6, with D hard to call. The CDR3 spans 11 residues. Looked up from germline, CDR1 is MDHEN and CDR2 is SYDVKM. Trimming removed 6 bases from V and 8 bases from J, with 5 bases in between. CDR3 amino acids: CASRTDSPLHF. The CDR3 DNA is TGTGCCAGCAGGACTGATTCACCCCTCCACTTT.

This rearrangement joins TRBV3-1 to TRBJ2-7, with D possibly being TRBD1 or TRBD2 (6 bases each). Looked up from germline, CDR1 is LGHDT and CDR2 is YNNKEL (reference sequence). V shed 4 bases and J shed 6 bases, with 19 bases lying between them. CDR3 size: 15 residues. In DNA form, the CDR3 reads TGTGCCAGCAGCCCCCACACTGGGGGGCAAGGCGAGCAGTACTTC. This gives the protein CASSPHTGGQGEQYF.

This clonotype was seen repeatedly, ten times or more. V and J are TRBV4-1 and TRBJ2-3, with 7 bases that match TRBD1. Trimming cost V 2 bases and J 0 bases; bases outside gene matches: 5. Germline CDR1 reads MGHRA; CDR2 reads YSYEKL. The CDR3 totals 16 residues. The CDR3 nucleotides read TGCGCCAGCAGCCAAATGGGGACAGTAAGCACAGATACGCAGTATTTT. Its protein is CASSQMGTVSTDTQYF.